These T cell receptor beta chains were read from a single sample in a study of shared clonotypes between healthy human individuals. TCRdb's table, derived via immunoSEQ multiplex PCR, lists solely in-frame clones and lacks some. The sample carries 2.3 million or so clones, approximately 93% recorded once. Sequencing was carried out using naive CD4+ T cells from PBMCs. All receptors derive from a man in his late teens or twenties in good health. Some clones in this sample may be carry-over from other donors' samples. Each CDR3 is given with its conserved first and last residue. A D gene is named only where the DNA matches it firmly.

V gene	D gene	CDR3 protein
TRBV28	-	CASSQTRDNRYEQYF
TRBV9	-	CASSVGLEDNEQFF
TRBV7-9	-	CASSLSSAEAFF
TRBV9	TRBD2	CASSGASGYNEQFF
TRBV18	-	CASSPTPGSQPQHF
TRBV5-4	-	CASSSPDRATGELFF
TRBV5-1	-	CASSLGLNTEAFF
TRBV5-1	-	CASGRDTVNTGELFF
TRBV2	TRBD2	CASRSGVYEQYF
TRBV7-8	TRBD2	CASRGTGSGRAAETQYF
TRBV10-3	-	CAISESSLGNTIYF
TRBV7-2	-	CASSPSLGGRHYGYTF
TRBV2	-	CASANYEQYF
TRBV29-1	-	CSVERQETQYF
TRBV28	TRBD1	CASSWGQRYNEQFF
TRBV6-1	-	CASRITQGGEQYF
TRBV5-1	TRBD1	CASSPPGDSYTEAFF
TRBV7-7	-	CASSPGGSGANVLTF
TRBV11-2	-	CASSLALGAYEQYF
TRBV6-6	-	CASSYSFGGLGYEQYF
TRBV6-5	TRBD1	CASSLGQGLYGYTF
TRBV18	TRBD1	CASSPGTGSYGYTF
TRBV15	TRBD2	CATSSTSGGSSYNEQFF
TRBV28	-	CASSLSGPTIYF
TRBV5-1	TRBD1	CASSLGQGANEKLFF
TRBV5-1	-	CASRQLNTEAFF
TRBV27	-	CASSLSRGSRNTEAFF
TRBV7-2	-	CASSLGGGEQFF
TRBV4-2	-	CASSQGTARNTGELFF
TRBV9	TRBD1	CASSPTGTIKYQETQYF
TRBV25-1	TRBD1	CASSGQGRAYEQYF
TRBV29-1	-	CSVVEPQSGAFF
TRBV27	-	CASSLSGMGTEAFF
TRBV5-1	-	CASSPTAPGYEQYF
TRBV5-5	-	CASSLNGQRRAEAFF
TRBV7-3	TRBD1	CASSPTTGVDTQYF
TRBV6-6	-	CASTQIRGTPNTEAFF
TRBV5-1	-	CASSLAGARDTQYF
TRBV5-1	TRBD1	CASSLGSGQGGAKNIQYF
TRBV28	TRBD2	CASSEWTSGNTDTQYF
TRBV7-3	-	CASSLTWKETQYF
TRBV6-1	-	CASSEGMRPQYF
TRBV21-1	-	CASSKRGTGWASVNEQFF
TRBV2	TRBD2	CASTREVPYEQYF
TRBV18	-	CASRGGLDTEAFF
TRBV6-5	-	CASSFGALTNTDTQYF
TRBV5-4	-	CASSLDVAAYEQYF
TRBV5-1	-	CASRSGSANEKLFF
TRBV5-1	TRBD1	CASSIGTVGNQPQHF
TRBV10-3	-	CAISESLGAGYTF
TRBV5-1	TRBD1	CASSIQGARGNTIYF
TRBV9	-	CASSVGPGETQYF
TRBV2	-	CASSEGARNTEAFF